This T cell receptor beta chain was found in a study of shared clonotypes between healthy human individuals. General study points: Sharing of clonotypes among donors was expected to vary with sequencing depth.

This clone was found a few times. Its antigen is not known. V dropped 3 bases and J dropped 7 bases, with 13 bases sitting between them. From germline, CDR1 is SGDLS and CDR2 YYNGEE. The CDR3 spans 13 residues. The deep-level immunoSEQ assay was used. Original handling: In the immunoSEQ data, sequences were junction-only and lacked quality scores, so filtering differed. Here immunoSEQ multiplex PCR was the method, and the copy in TCRdb shows in-frame clones only, minus some. V and J calls and clone size are copied from that table; D and trimming were computed from the DNA. In the table there are hundreds of thousands of clones, more than 75% of which are singletons.

Sequencing was performed on memory CD8+ T cells sorted from blood. The subset: CD45RO+ cells pooled with CCR7-negative TemRA cells. This clonotype was sampled from a man between 18 and 29 years old in good health. V gene TRBV9 combines with J gene TRBJ1-1; D uncertain. The CDR3 is CASSATLGSEAFF. CDR3 bases: TGTGCCAGCAGCGCGACTCTAGGAAGTGAAGCTTTCTTT.